This passage covers 29 T cell receptor beta chains from one sample sequenced in a study of T cell responses to AZD1222 COVID-19 vaccine. Repertoires were generated with immunoSEQ multiplex PCR, while TCRdb's copy carries only in-frame clones and drops some. The sample carries around 130,000 clones, 89% recorded once. The specimen was peripheral blood, collected 28 days after the second AZD1222 dose. The receptors shown here come from an adult who received the AZD1222 COVID-19 vaccine.

The CDR3 reads CASSVGLAADTQYF. The CDR3 DNA reads as TGTGCCAGCAGCGTTGGACTAGCGGCAGATACGCAGTATTTT. V gene TRBV7-2 combines with J gene TRBJ2-3; 10 bases match TRBD2. Germline lookup yields CDR1 SGHTA and CDR2 FQGNSA. V lost 5 bases and J lost 4; bases outside the gene matches: 3. The CDR3 has 14 amino acids.

This clone was seen only once. The genes are TRBV3-1 (or the pseudogene TRBV3-2) and TRBJ2-5; D remains ambiguous. V was trimmed by 3 bases and J by 0 bases, leaving 2 bases between them. The germline gives CDR1 LGHDT, CDR2 YNNKEL (reference sequence). This CDR3 contains 12 residues. For the CDR3, the DNA is TGTGCCAGCAGCCAGAACCAAGAGACCCAGTACTTC. This sequence encodes CASSQNQETQYF.

V is TRBV7-8 and J is TRBJ1-4, with 8 nucleotides matching TRBD1. Germline assignment: CDR1 SGHVS and CDR2 FQNEAQ. The trim removed 5 bases at V and 4 bases at J, leaving 15 bases unmatched. The CDR3 covers 18 residues. The CDR3 loop reads CASSPRLQGALFNEKLFF. The CDR3 DNA reads TGTGCCAGCAGCCCTCGGTTGCAGGGGGCTCTTTTTAATGAAAAACTGTTTTTT.

The V gene is TRBV18, the J gene TRBJ1-3; 7 nucleotides match TRBD1. Germline V gene data show CDR1 as KGHSH and CDR2 as LQKENI. The trim removed 2 bases at V and 3 bases at J, leaving 7 bases unmatched. The CDR3 is 16 residues long. Here the CDR3 DNA reads TGTGCCAGCTCACCAATGAGACAGGGAAATGGAAACACCATATATTTT. Translation gives CASSPMRQGNGNTIYF.

This clone has just a few counts. This chain links TRBV9 with TRBJ2-2; 9 nucleotides line up with TRBD2. The CDR3 totals 16 residues. CDR1 and CDR2 (germline): SGDLS, YYNGEE. V lost 0 bases to trimming and J lost 4 bases; unmatched junction nucleotides: 4. The CDR3 nucleotides read TGTGCCAGCAGCGTAGTGGCACTAGCGGGCACCGGGGAGCTGTTTTTT. It encodes CASSVVALAGTGELFF.

The chain carries TRBV5-1 and TRBJ2-1; TRBD1 aligns across 12 bases. V was clipped by 2 bases and J by 9 bases; unmatched bases: 6. Germline V gene data show CDR1 as SGHRS and CDR2 as YFSETQ. The CDR3 contains 15 residues. CDR3 region: CASSFTGQGAVEQFF. The CDR3 DNA reads TGCGCCAGCAGCTTCACGGGACAGGGGGCGGTTGAGCAGTTCTTC. Supplemented by reference TRBV5-1 and TRBJ2-1, the full variable domain reads KAGVTQTPRYLIKTRGQQVTLSCSPISGHRSVSWYQQTPGQGLQFLFEYFSETQRNKGNFPGRFSGRQFSNSRSEMNVSTLELGDSALYLCASSFTGQGAVEQFFGPGTRLTVL.

The chain links TRBV29-1 to TRBJ2-6, with unresolved D. The germline V gene encodes CDR1 SQVTM and CDR2 ANQGSEA. The CDR3 is 13 amino acids. Trimming pared 2 bases from V and 4 bases from J, leaving 6 bases between. CDR3 coding DNA: TGCAGCGTTGAACGTTCGGGGGCCAACGTCCTGACTTTC. The encoded protein is CSVERSGANVLTF.

The chain uses TRBV25-1 and TRBJ1-4; D is undetermined. The germline V and J ends were trimmed by 4 bases and 5 bases, with 11 bases remaining between them. There are 14 residues in the CDR3. CDR1 is MGHDK, CDR2 SYGVNS, per germline. The DNA for the CDR3 is TGTGCCAGCAGTGTAGACGGTGTAAATGAAAAACTGTTTTTT. This encodes CASSVDGVNEKLFF.

V is TRBV5-4 and J is TRBJ2-7, with a tentative D call TRBD2 (5 bases). This CDR3 is built from 13 residues. Between the trimmed V and J ends, which lost 4 bases and 0 bases, there was a span of 8 bases. CDR1 and CDR2 from the germline V gene are SGHNT and YYREEE (reference sequence). CDR3 amino acids: CASSTDYSYEQYF. The DNA for the CDR3 is TGTGCCAGCAGCACCGACTACTCCTACGAGCAGTACTTC.

V usage is TRBV9 and J usage is TRBJ1-2; 8 bases align to TRBD1. Germline V gene data show CDR1 as SGDLS and CDR2 as YYNGEE. Trimming at V came to 3 bases and at J to 2 bases, leaving 6 bases not matched to a gene. This CDR3 region has 15 residues. The CDR3 DNA follows: TGTGCCAGCAGCGCGGGACAGGATGTCAACTATGGCTACACCTTC. Its protein is CASSAGQDVNYGYTF. Full variable domain (rest looked up from reference TRBV9 and TRBJ1-2): DSGVTQTPKHLITATGQRVTLRCSPRSGDLSVYWYQQSLDQGLQFLIQYYNGEERAKGNILERFSAQQFPDLHSELNLSSLELGDSALYFCASSAGQDVNYGYTFGSGTRLTVV.

The chain carries TRBV3-1 (or the pseudogene TRBV3-2) and TRBJ2-7; D gene ambiguous. V was cut by 3 bases and J by 0 bases, with 24 bases left in between. CDR1 is LGHDT, CDR2 YNNKEL, per germline (reference sequence). The CDR3 is made up of 19 amino acids. The CDR3 is CASSHYISRRAFLSYEQYF. The CDR3, as DNA: TGTGCCAGCAGCCATTATATATCCCGAAGGGCGTTCCTCTCCTACGAGCAGTACTTC.

Only one count was recorded for this clone. The rearrangement links TRBV19 to TRBJ1-2, with D uncertain. The V end was cut by 4 bases, the J end by 1 base, with 10 bases between. The CDR3 has 14 residues. Germline-derived CDR1 and CDR2 are LNHDA and SQIVND (reference sequence). Written as DNA, the CDR3 is TGTGCCAGTAGTACCCGACAACTTAACTATGGCTACACCTTC. It codes for CASSTRQLNYGYTF. The whole variable domain, remainder taken from reference TRBV19 and TRBJ1-2, is DGGITQSPKYLFRKEGQNVTLSCEQNLNHDAMYWYRQDPGQGLRLIYYSQIVNDFQKGDIAEGYSVSREKKESFPLTVTSAQKNPTAFYLCASSTRQLNYGYTFGSGTRLTVV.

A few counts support this clone. The V call is TRBV6-5, the J call TRBJ1-2; no definite D call. V lost 10 bases and J 8 bases, leaving 14 bases between the germline ends. Germline CDR1 and CDR2: MNHEY and SVGAGI. The CDR3 has 11 residues. CDR3 amino acids: CATRRTEGYTF. The CDR3 DNA reads TGTGCCACCAGACGGACGGAGGGCTACACCTTC.

The CDR3 here is CASSVESAGNTIYF. CDR3 sequence (DNA): TGTGCCAGCAGCGTAGAAAGTGCTGGAAACACCATATATTTT. This rearrangement joins TRBV9 to TRBJ1-3; unclear D gene. The CDR3 runs 14 residues. V gave up 0 bases and J gave up 2 bases, with 6 bases separating them. The germline gives CDR1 SGDLS, CDR2 YYNGEE.

The chain links TRBV7-2 to TRBJ2-7; D not resolved. The CDR3 covers 13 residues. The germline V and J ends were trimmed by 5 bases and 2 bases, with 10 bases remaining between them. Germline V CDR1 and CDR2: SGHTA, FQGNSA. CDR3 protein: CASSPGSTYEQYF. Here the CDR3 DNA reads TGTGCCAGCAGCCCCGGGTCGACCTACGAGCAGTACTTC.

CDR3 DNA sequence: TGTGCCAGTAGTATAGTAGGTAGCAATCAGCCCCAGCATTTT. Translation: CASSIVGSNQPQHF. The rearrangement joins TRBV19 to TRBJ1-5; D remains unclear. The CDR3 is 14 amino acids. Trimming shortened V by 1 base and J by 0 bases, and 4 bases separated the two germline ends. The germline CDR1 and CDR2 sequences are LNHDA and SQIVND (reference sequence).

The chain links TRBV5-4 to TRBJ2-6; tentatively, D is TRBD1 (5 bases). V was pared by 1 base and J by 3 bases, with 5 bases between. Germline loops: CDR1 SGHNT, CDR2 YYREEE (reference sequence). The CDR3 length is 14 residues. CDR3 DNA: TGTGCCAGCAGCTTGCAGGGTGGGGCCAACGTCCTGACTTTC. This gives the protein CASSLQGGANVLTF.

The rearrangement joins TRBV5-8 to TRBJ1-5; tentative D call: TRBD1 (5 bases). Germline CDR1 is SGHTS and CDR2 is YDEGEE. The ends were cut back, 4 bases at V and 11 bases at J, with 19 bases in the middle. The CDR3 contains 14 residues. The DNA for the CDR3 is TGTGCCAGCAGCCACCCCGGGGGGGGAGAATCCCAGCATTTT. It specifies CASSHPGGGESQHF.

This chain joins TRBV7-8 and TRBJ2-7, with D hard to call. Germline loops: CDR1 SGHVS, CDR2 FQNEAQ. V was trimmed by 5 bases and J by 2 bases, leaving 7 bases between them. The CDR3 runs 12 residues. CDR3 in amino acids: CASSPKPYEQYF. As DNA, the CDR3 is TGTGCCAGCAGCCCTAAGCCCTACGAGCAGTACTTC.

This chain connects TRBV20-1 to TRBJ2-1, with 10 positions matching TRBD2. CDR3 size: 15 residues. J lost 3 bases, V lost 3 bases, and 5 bases had no gene match. Per the germline V gene, CDR1 is DFQATT and CDR2 is SNEGSKA (reference sequence). As DNA, the CDR3 is TGCAGTGCTAGTCCGGGACTAGCGATCTACAATGAGCAGTTCTTC. It codes for CSASPGLAIYNEQFF.

This clone has more than one count but fewer than ten. The rearrangement joins TRBV5-5 to TRBJ1-2; D unclear. Germline V gene lookup returns CDR1 SGHKS and CDR2 YYEKEE (reference sequence). CDR3 length equals 13 residues. Between the trimmed V and J ends, which lost 0 bases and 4 bases, there was a span of 7 bases. Written as DNA, the CDR3 is TGTGCCAGCAGCTTGGGTTCAGCCTATGGCTACACCTTC. Translated: CASSLGSAYGYTF.

This clone was observed a single time. Here the CDR3 reads CASSSGGLLSNQPQHF. The CDR3, as DNA: TGTGCCAGCAGTTCAGGGGGCCTGTTGAGCAATCAGCCCCAGCATTTT. This chain links TRBV28 with TRBJ1-5, with 8 bases identical to TRBD1. Germline trimming cut 4 bases from V and 1 base from J; bases unmatched to any gene: 6. This CDR3 has 16 residues. CDR1 and CDR2 from the germline V gene are MDHEN and SYDVKM.

The gene calls are TRBV7-9 and TRBJ2-2; 10 bases are shared with TRBD2. The CDR3 spans 16 residues. Per germline, CDR1 SEHNR and CDR2 FQNEAQ (reference sequence). Trimming took 1 base from V and 3 from J; bases not matched to a gene: 2. CDR3 bases: TGTGCCAGCAGCTTAGGCCTAGCGGGAGACACCGGGGAGCTGTTTTTT. Amino acid sequence: CASSLGLAGDTGELFF.

The chain employs TRBV4-1 and TRBJ1-1; TRBD1 agrees at 7 bases. This CDR3 contains 13 residues. CDR1 is MGHRA and CDR2 is YSYEKL in the germline V gene. V shed 0 bases and J 12 bases; nucleotides not matched to a gene: 7. CDR3 nucleotide sequence: TGCGCCAGCAGCCAAGATTCGGCAGGGGGGACTTTCTTT. It encodes CASSQDSAGGTFF.

This chain links TRBV30 with TRBJ1-1, with 8 bases lining up with TRBD1. CDR3 length equals 15 residues. Germline V gene data show CDR1 as GTSNPN and CDR2 as SVGIG (reference sequence). Losses at the gene ends were 0 bases for V and 1 base for J; bases not matched to a gene: 4. The CDR3: CAWSVDQGANTEAFF. The CDR3 DNA reads TGTGCCTGGAGTGTAGATCAGGGGGCGAACACTGAAGCTTTCTTT. Full variable domain (remainder filled in from reference TRBV30 and TRBJ1-1): SQTIHQWPATLVQPVGSPLSLECTVEGTSNPNLYWYRQAAGRGLQLLFYSVGIGQISSEVPQNLSASRPQDRQFILSSKKLLLSDSGFYLCAWSVDQGANTEAFFGQGTRLTVV.

This clone has only one observation. The V and J genes are TRBV6-1 and TRBJ2-6, with D maybe TRBD1 (6 bases). V lost 0 bases and J lost 8, with 20 bases in between. The CDR3 sequence is 18 residues long. CDR1 is MNHNS and CDR2 is SASEGT in the germline V gene. The CDR3 nucleotides read TGTGCCAGCAGTGAAGCATTCAGGGGATGGACGTTAACCAACGTCCTGACTTTC. Its protein is CASSEAFRGWTLTNVLTF.

The chain carries TRBV5-5 and TRBJ1-1, with D perhaps TRBD1 (5 bases). CDR3 size: 14 residues. The V end was cut by 1 base, the J end by 5 bases, with 12 bases between. CDR1 and CDR2 from the germline V gene are SGHKS and YYEKEE (reference sequence). The CDR3 loop is CASSLNTGGTEAFF. The DNA of the CDR3 is TGTGCCAGCAGCTTGAACACCGGGGGGACTGAAGCTTTCTTT.

There are a few counts of this clone. The chain recombines TRBV5-1 with TRBJ1-1, with TRBD1 matching 8 bases. Germline V gives CDR1 SGHRS, CDR2 YFSETQ. This CDR3 has 15 amino acids. V lost 2 bases, J lost 5 bases, and 8 bases stayed unmatched. CDR3 residues: CASSFRQGSGTEAFF. CDR3 sequence (DNA): TGCGCCAGCAGCTTCCGACAGGGGTCGGGTACTGAAGCTTTCTTT.

The chain links TRBV23-1 to TRBJ1-5, with D possibly being TRBD1 (6 bases). TRBV23-1 is classed as an ORF, of uncertain function. V was pared by 0 bases and J by 2 bases, with 20 bases between. The CDR3 consists of 19 residues. The CDR3 bases are TGCGCCAGCAGTCAATCCCGGGACATCCCGATCTGGGGCAATCAGCCCCAGCATTTT. Protein: CASSQSRDIPIWGNQPQHF.